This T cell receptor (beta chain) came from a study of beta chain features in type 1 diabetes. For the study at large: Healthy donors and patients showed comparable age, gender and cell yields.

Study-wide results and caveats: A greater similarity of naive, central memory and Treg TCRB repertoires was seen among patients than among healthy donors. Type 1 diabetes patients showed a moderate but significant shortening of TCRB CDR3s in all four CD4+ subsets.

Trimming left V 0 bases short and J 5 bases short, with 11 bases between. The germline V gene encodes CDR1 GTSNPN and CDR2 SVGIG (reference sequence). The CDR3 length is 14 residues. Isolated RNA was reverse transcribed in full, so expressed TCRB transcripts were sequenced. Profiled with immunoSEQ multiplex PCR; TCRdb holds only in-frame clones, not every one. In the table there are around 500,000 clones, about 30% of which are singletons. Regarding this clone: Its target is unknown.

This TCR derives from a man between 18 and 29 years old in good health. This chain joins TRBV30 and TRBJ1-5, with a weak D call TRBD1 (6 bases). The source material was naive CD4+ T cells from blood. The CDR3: CAWSVTGIDQPQHF. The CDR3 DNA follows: TGTGCCTGGAGTGTGACAGGTATAGATCAGCCCCAGCATTTT.